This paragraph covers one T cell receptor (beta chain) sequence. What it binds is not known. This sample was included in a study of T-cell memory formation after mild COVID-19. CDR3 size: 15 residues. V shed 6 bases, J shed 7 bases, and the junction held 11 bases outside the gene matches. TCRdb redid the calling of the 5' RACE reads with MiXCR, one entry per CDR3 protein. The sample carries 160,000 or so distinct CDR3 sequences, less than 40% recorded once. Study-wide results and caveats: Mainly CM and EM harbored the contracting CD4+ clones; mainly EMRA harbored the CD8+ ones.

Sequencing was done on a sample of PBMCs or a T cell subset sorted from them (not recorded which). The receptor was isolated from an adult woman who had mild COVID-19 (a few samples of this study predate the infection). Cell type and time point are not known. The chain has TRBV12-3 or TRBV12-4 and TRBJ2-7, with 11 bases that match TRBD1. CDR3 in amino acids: CASSNTGTGGREQYF. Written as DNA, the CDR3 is TGTGCCAGCAGCAACACCGGGACAGGGGGGAGGGAGCAGTACTTC.